The 28 T cell receptor beta chains listed next were all sequenced from one sample in a study of CD8 T cells in ankylosing spondylitis. TCRdb used MiXCR to reprocess the 5' RACE reads, holding one entry per CDR3 protein. The sample has approximately 220,000 distinct CDR3 sequences; roughly 24% are singletons. Sequencing was performed on blood, either unsorted or a sorted T cell fraction (not recorded which). The receptors shown here come from a male donor with ankylosing spondylitis or in good health (not recorded which).

The chain carries TRBV20-1 and TRBJ2-5, with 11 bases matching TRBD2. This CDR3 comprises 14 residues. Germline CDR1 DFQATT, CDR2 SNEGSKA (reference sequence). Trimming took 4 bases from V and 4 from J; bases not matched to a gene: 5. The CDR3: CSATLLAGVETQYF. CDR3 coding DNA: TGCAGTGCTACCCTACTAGCGGGAGTAGAGACCCAGTACTTC.

In this sample, this clonotype turned up a few times. V and J are TRBV5-6 and TRBJ2-5, with D perhaps given as TRBD1 or TRBD2 (7 bases each). V lost 3 bases and J lost 5, with 20 bases in between. Germline V gene sequence: CDR1 SGHDT, CDR2 YYEEEE. There are 16 residues in the CDR3. As DNA, the CDR3 is TGTGCCAGCAGCTCGCCCCATCGACAGGGAGGGGAGACCCAGTACTTC. It translates to CASSSPHRQGGETQYF.

In its sample, this clonotype was seen many times. The chain carries TRBV9 and TRBJ2-6; D uncertain. V lost 0 bases and J lost 7, with 8 bases in between. The CDR3 runs to 14 residues. CDR1 and CDR2 from the germline V gene are SGDLS and YYNGEE. The CDR3 coding sequence is TGTGCCAGCAGCGTAGGAATGACTGCCAACGTCCTGACTTTC. Translated: CASSVGMTANVLTF.

The CDR3 reads CASSFTTNTEAFF. The CDR3 DNA sequence: TGTGCCAGCAGCTTTACAACGAACACTGAAGCTTTCTTT. The chain recombines TRBV5-5 with TRBJ1-1; D not resolved. Germline assignment: CDR1 SGHKS and CDR2 YYEKEE (reference sequence). The CDR3 loop spans 13 amino acids. V gave up 2 bases and J gave up 1 base, with 6 bases separating them. The complete variable domain, with remaining parts taken from reference TRBV5-5 and TRBJ1-1, reads DAGVTQSPTHLIKTRGQQVTLRCSPISGHKSVSWYQQVLGQGPQFIFQYYEKEERGRGNFPDRFSARQFPNYSSELNVNALLLGDSALYLCASSFTTNTEAFFGQGTRLTVV.

The chain links TRBV5-1 to TRBJ2-7; D perhaps matches TRBD2 (5 bases). Trimming removed 3 bases at V and 3 bases at J, with 13 bases between. The CDR3 consists of 14 residues. Germline CDR1 SGHRS, CDR2 YFSETQ. This CDR3 is CASSSLGKIYEQYF. The CDR3 nucleotides read TGCGCCAGCAGCTCCCTCGGGAAGATCTACGAGCAGTACTTC.

There are many counts of this clonotype. This chain connects TRBV20-1 to TRBJ2-3; 7 nucleotides agree with TRBD2. V lost 5 bases and J lost 11; bases outside the gene matches: 7. CDR3 length: 11 residues. Germline V gene sequence: CDR1 DFQATT, CDR2 SNEGSKA (reference sequence). This chain's CDR3 is CSALSGTKQYF. CDR3 nucleotides: TGCAGTGCTCTGAGCGGGACTAAGCAGTATTTT.

The chain recombines TRBV21-1 with TRBJ2-7. TRBV21-1 is described as a pseudogene. There are 17 residues in the CDR3. The CDR3 region has the DNA TGTGCCAGCAGCAAAGCTTACGATTGGTTACACCGTTGCGAGCAGTACTTC. Translation: CASSKAYDWLHRCEQYF.

Many counts were recorded for this clonotype. The chain links TRBV7-2 to TRBJ1-5; TRBD1 might be the D (6 bases). The V gene's germline CDR1 is SGHTA and CDR2 FQGNSA. The V end was cut by 1 base, the J end by 9 bases, with 7 bases between. CDR3 length: 12 residues. This CDR3 reads CASSLGGGPQHF. The CDR3 nucleotides are TGTGCCAGCAGCTTAGGAGGGGGGCCCCAGCATTTT.

This chain uses TRBV20-1 with TRBJ2-7; 12 nucleotides match TRBD1. V gave up 6 bases and J gave up 6 bases; unmatched junction bases: 12. The CDR3 is 15 residues long. CDR1 and CDR2 from the germline V gene are DFQATT and SNEGSKA (reference sequence). The CDR3 DNA reads as TGCAGTGCGGGAGGGACAGGGGGCCTGATGGGCGAGCAGTACTTC. This sequence encodes CSAGGTGGLMGEQYF.

This clonotype was observed at least ten times. The CDR3, as DNA: TGTGCCAGCAGCCAAGGCGGGAGGGGAGGCACAGATACGCAGTATTTT. Translation: CASSQGGRGGTDTQYF. The J gene is TRBJ2-3, the V gene TRBV3-1, with 9 nucleotides matching TRBD2. The J segment lost 1 base and the V segment lost 1 base, leaving 3 bases of the junction unmatched. Germline CDR1 reads LGHDT; CDR2 reads YNNKEL (reference sequence). The CDR3 has 16 amino acids.

This clonotype has ten or more counts. The chain links TRBV11-2 to TRBJ2-2; 12 bases match TRBD2. The length of the CDR3 is 16 residues. V dropped 5 bases and J dropped 1; count of bases not matched to a gene: 2. CDR1 and CDR2 (germline): SGHAT, FQNNGV. The CDR3 nucleotides read TGTGCCAGCAGCCCGGGACTAGCGGGGAACACCGGGGAGCTGTTTTTT. Translated, it gives CASSPGLAGNTGELFF.

V is TRBV12-3 or TRBV12-4 and J is TRBJ2-7, with TRBD2 identical over 10 bases. V lost 4 bases and J lost 6; bases outside the gene matches: 9. This CDR3 comprises 15 residues. CDR3 sequence (DNA): TGTGCCAGCAGTTACCCGGTACTAGCGGGGTCCGAGCAGTACTTC. The encoded protein is CASSYPVLAGSEQYF.

This clonotype was counted only a few times. The V and J genes are TRBV18 and TRBJ2-7, with D possibly TRBD2 on 6 matching bases. V gave up 0 bases and J gave up 7 bases, with 16 bases separating them. CDR1 and CDR2 from the germline V gene are KGHSH and LQKENI. The CDR3 sequence is 15 residues long. The CDR3 coding sequence is TGTGCCAGCTCACCACCGATAGACACCGCGGGGGAGCAGTACTTC. Translating it yields CASSPPIDTAGEQYF.

The chain uses TRBV6-1 and TRBJ2-6; a possible D gene is TRBD1 (6 bases). Germline V CDR1 and CDR2: MNHNS, SASEGT. Trimming left V 5 bases short and J 1 base short, with 18 bases between. The CDR3 extends over 18 amino acids. CDR3 amino acids: CASSIRDTLLSGANVLTF. CDR3 bases: TGTGCCAGCAGTATCCGGGACACCTTATTGTCTGGGGCCAACGTCCTGACTTTC.

Concerning this clonotype itself: A read error may be the cause here, since a much bigger clone is one base away. The chain is built from TRBV12-3 or TRBV12-4 and TRBJ2-5, with a weak D call TRBD2 (7 bases). Deletions cut 1 base from V and 5 bases from J, with 14 bases between. The CDR3 consists of 15 residues. CDR3 protein: CASSLVLGGGETQYF. DNA for the CDR3: TGTGCCAGCAGTTTAGTCTTGGGAGGGGGGGAGACCCAGTACTTC.

This clonotype was seen ten or more times. This chain links TRBV29-1 with TRBJ2-3, with TRBD1 identical over 8 bases. The CDR3 is 14 amino acids. CDR1 and CDR2 (germline): SQVTM, ANQGSEA. V lost 1 base and J lost 4; bases outside the gene matches: 4. The CDR3 reads CSVEGGQGSDTQYF. The CDR3, as DNA: TGCAGCGTTGAAGGTGGACAGGGCTCAGATACGCAGTATTTT.

There are many counts of this clonotype. The chain is built from TRBV7-3 and TRBJ1-6; D gene unclear. V lost 0 bases and J 8 bases, leaving 8 bases between the germline ends. The germline V gene encodes CDR1 SGHTA and CDR2 FQGTGA. The CDR3 loop spans 14 amino acids. The CDR3 spells CASSLTDEDSPLHF. The CDR3 DNA reads as TGTGCCAGCAGCTTAACCGACGAAGATTCACCCCTCCACTTT.

The chain carries TRBV12-3 or TRBV12-4 and TRBJ2-2; D unresolved. The CDR3 sequence is 13 residues long. Trimming took 4 bases from V and 4 from J, leaving 7 bases between them. DNA for the CDR3: TGTGCCAGCAGTTCACAGTTCACCGGGGAGCTGTTTTTT. This encodes CASSSQFTGELFF.

Ten or more counts support this clonotype. This chain uses TRBV7-2 with TRBJ2-2; 7 nucleotides align to TRBD2. Germline values: CDR1 SGHTA, CDR2 FQGNSA. V was pared by 2 bases and J by 5 bases, with 5 bases of the junction left unmatched. The CDR3 has 15 amino acids. CDR3 coding DNA: TGTGCCAGCAGCTTAAAGGCGGGAGCGACCGGGGAGCTGTTTTTT. Translation: CASSLKAGATGELFF.

This clonotype was seen ten or more times. The rearrangement joins TRBV6-1 to TRBJ2-5; D is uncertain. This CDR3 spans 14 amino acids. CDR1 is MNHNS and CDR2 is SASEGT in the germline V gene. Trimming left V 5 bases short and J 1 base short, with 11 bases between. In DNA, the CDR3 is TGTGCCAGCAGTCTCGCGGCTTCCCAAGAGACCCAGTACTTC. This sequence encodes CASSLAASQETQYF.

The V and J genes are TRBV6-1 and TRBJ2-7; the match to TRBD2 covers 10 bases. The V gene's germline CDR1 is MNHNS and CDR2 SASEGT. The CDR3 loop spans 16 amino acids. With 0 bases clipped from V and 3 bases from J, the junction kept 5 bases outside the gene matches. CDR3 in amino acids: CASSEAPAGGLYEQYF. The CDR3 DNA follows: TGTGCCAGCAGTGAAGCCCCAGCGGGAGGGCTCTACGAGCAGTACTTC.

This clonotype was counted at least ten times. The chain has TRBV5-1 and TRBJ1-1, with unresolved D. Trimming pared 1 base from V and 0 bases from J, leaving 4 bases between. Per germline, CDR1 SGHRS and CDR2 YFSETQ. The CDR3 is 13 amino acids. CDR3 DNA sequence: TGCGCCAGCAGCTTGTGGCTGAACACTGAAGCTTTCTTT. This codes for CASSLWLNTEAFF.

The chain recombines TRBV5-1 with TRBJ2-3; 11 bases are a match to TRBD2. The germline gives CDR1 SGHRS, CDR2 YFSETQ. The CDR3 covers 19 residues. Trimming took 4 bases from V and 0 from J; bases not matched to a gene: 13. The CDR3 is CASSLGTSGKMTSTDTQYF. The CDR3 DNA reads as TGCGCCAGCAGCCTCGGGACTAGCGGCAAAATGACAAGCACAGATACGCAGTATTTT.

This clonotype was seen repeatedly, ten times or more. The V gene is TRBV12-3 or TRBV12-4, the J gene TRBJ2-4; 10 nucleotides align to TRBD2. Trimming at V came to 7 bases and at J to 0 bases, leaving 3 bases not matched to a gene. The CDR3 totals 15 residues. The CDR3 spells CASTLAGEAKNIQYF. The CDR3 DNA reads TGTGCCAGCACCCTAGCGGGGGAAGCCAAAAACATTCAGTACTTC.

In its sample, this clonotype was seen many times. The CDR3 region has the DNA TGCGCCAGCAGCCCTTGGACAGCCTATGGCTACACCTTC. Protein product: CASSPWTAYGYTF. The chain links TRBV5-1 to TRBJ1-2; perhaps TRBD1 as D (6 bases). V was clipped by 4 bases and J by 4 bases, with 11 bases between them. Germline V lookup: CDR1 SGHRS, CDR2 YFSETQ. CDR3 size: 13 residues.

The chain joins TRBV3-1 to TRBJ2-4; possibly TRBD2 for D (6 bases). CDR1 is LGHDT and CDR2 is YNNKEL in the germline V gene (reference sequence). CDR3 length: 14 amino acids. V dropped 1 base and J dropped 13 bases, with 17 bases sitting between them. The CDR3 nucleotides are TGTGCCAGCAGCCAAGCGGGAGAGCTTACCATACAGTACTTC. Residues: CASSQAGELTIQYF.

Remarks on this clonotype: This may be a read error, as it is one base from a much larger clone. This chain joins TRBV4-1 and TRBJ2-4; the D gene is possibly TRBD2 (5 bases). Trimming took 1 base from V and 2 from J, leaving 12 bases between them. The CDR3 contains 16 residues. The germline V gene encodes CDR1 MGHRA and CDR2 YSYEKL. The CDR3 region is CASSQGAAVTKNIQYF. CDR3 in DNA: TGCGCCAGCAGCCAAGGCGCAGCGGTAACCAAAAACATTCAGTACTTC.

This clonotype appeared many times. This chain joins TRBV20-1 and TRBJ2-3; D unresolved. CDR3 size: 11 residues. Germline-derived CDR1 and CDR2 are DFQATT and SNEGSKA (reference sequence). Trimming took 4 bases from V and 5 from J, leaving 7 bases between them. CDR3 sequence (DNA): TGCAGTGCTAATAGACTAGATACGCAGTATTTT. It encodes CSANRLDTQYF.